This TCR beta chain derives from a study of Ad26.COV2.S vaccination and SARS-CoV-2 variants. Study-level information: Enrollment placed the donor in the COV1001 Ad26.COV2.S trial arm. Administration of Ad26.COV2.S was intramuscular, either once or twice 56 days apart. Notes on the study in general: Measurement of non-spike TCR breadth gave similar results in vaccine and placebo recipients.

The V segment lost 3 bases and the J segment 3 bases; nucleotides outside the gene matches: 4. CDR1 and CDR2 (germline): SGHTA, FQGNSA. CDR3 length: 15 residues. Profiling relied on immunoSEQ multiplex PCR, and the TCRdb table lists in-frame clones only, not all of them. This sample has more than 250,000 clones, with around 87% found just once. Treatment specified: some 20 received Ad26.COV2.S at low or high dose, single or two shots; several received placebo; per-sample allocation not given. Sampling was performed 63 days after the first vaccine or placebo injection. For this clone: Its antigen remains unidentified.

The source was peripheral blood, collected in a trial of Ad26.COV2.S vaccine versus placebo. The J gene is TRBJ1-5, the V gene TRBV7-2; 8 nucleotides agree with TRBD1. This TCR was recovered from a person aged 18-65 years who received the Ad26.COV2.S COVID-19 vaccine or a placebo. The CDR3 DNA sequence: TGTGCCAGCAGCTTGACAGGGGACTACAATCAGCCCCAGCATTTT. Translating it yields CASSLTGDYNQPQHF.